Following are 22 T cell receptor beta chains from one sample sequenced in a study of blood T cell repertoires in COVID-19. Assay used: immunoSEQ multiplex PCR; TCRdb lists only in-frame clones, some missing. The repertoire holds around 450,000 clones, around 90% seen once, with 0.7% in the top ten. The specimen was PBMCs or T cells enriched from blood (not recorded which). Source of these receptors: a woman under 30 who had recovered from COVID-19.

The count of this clone is one. The chain joins TRBV20-1 to TRBJ2-3; 11 bases fit TRBD2. Germline CDR1 is DFQATT and CDR2 is SNEGSKA (reference sequence). After removal of 3 bases from V and 2 bases from J, the junction contained 13 bases not matched to a gene. The CDR3 extends over 18 amino acids. The CDR3 bases are TGCAGTGCTAGTACTAGCGGGGGACCTTCCATACTCACAGATACGCAGTATTTT. Its protein is CSASTSGGPSILTDTQYF.

The rearrangement uses TRBV28 and TRBJ1-3; D gene uncertain. The V gene's germline CDR1 is MDHEN and CDR2 SYDVKM. The CDR3 runs to 16 residues. V was trimmed by 6 bases and J by 2 bases, leaving 17 bases between them. In DNA, the CDR3 is TGTGCCAGCAGCCTCCCAGGCGCTGCCCCTGGAAACACCATATATTTT. It yields the protein CASSLPGAAPGNTIYF.

V and J are TRBV30 and TRBJ1-1, with D tentatively TRBD1 (5 bases). Per the germline V gene, CDR1 is GTSNPN and CDR2 is SVGIG (reference sequence). The CDR3 spans 14 residues. V was clipped by 7 bases and J by 5 bases, with 20 bases between them. CDR3 region: CASTAGGVKTEAFF. The CDR3 DNA follows: TGTGCCTCCACCGCGGGGGGTGTTAAAACTGAAGCTTTCTTT.

About this clone: The same CDR3 also results from other DNA sequences found in this sample. This rearrangement joins TRBV5-1 to TRBJ1-1; no definite D call. The germline CDR1 and CDR2 sequences are SGHRS and YFSETQ. V lost 0 bases and J lost 3, with 12 bases in between. The CDR3 loop spans 15 amino acids. The DNA for the CDR3 is TGCGCCAGCAGCTTGGTCGCGGGCTCGGACACTGAAGCTTTCTTT. As protein: CASSLVAGSDTEAFF.

Points on this clone: Different DNA sequences within this sample yield the same CDR3. This chain links TRBV7-8 with TRBJ1-1; tentatively, D is TRBD1 (5 bases). Germline values: CDR1 SGHVS, CDR2 FQNEAQ. CDR3 length: 14 residues. The V end lost 5 bases, the J end lost 1 base, and 11 bases lay between the germline ends. CDR3 amino acids: CASSPGRGNTEAFF. In DNA form, the CDR3 reads TGTGCCAGCAGCCCAGGGAGGGGGAACACTGAAGCTTTCTTT.

This clone came up a few times. The chain couples TRBV7-9 to TRBJ1-1; D gene uncertain. The CDR3 spans 15 residues. CDR1 is SEHNR, CDR2 FQNEAQ, per germline (reference sequence). The V and J ends lost 3 bases and 1 base respectively, with 12 bases between them. The CDR3 protein is CASSFREAPNTEAFF. The DNA of the CDR3 is TGTGCCAGCAGCTTTAGGGAGGCGCCGAACACTGAAGCTTTCTTT.

This clone was seen more than once but under ten times. The chain recombines TRBV28 with TRBJ1-4, with a weak D call TRBD1 (6 bases). Looked up from germline, CDR1 is MDHEN and CDR2 is SYDVKM. V lost 3 bases and J lost 7, with 12 bases in between. The CDR3 covers 14 residues. Here the CDR3 reads CASSLTGTREKLFF. The CDR3 nucleotides are TGTGCCAGCAGTTTGACGGGGACACGTGAAAAACTGTTTTTT.

The chain uses TRBV10-3 and TRBJ1-1, with TRBD1 identical over 10 bases. Germline V CDR1 and CDR2: ENHRY, SYGVKD. The CDR3 spans 15 residues. The trim removed 3 bases at V and 4 bases at J, leaving 5 bases unmatched. The CDR3 bases are TGTGCCATCAGTGATACCCGGACAGGGGGCACTGAAGCTTTCTTT. It codes for CAISDTRTGGTEAFF.

This chain uses TRBV30 with TRBJ2-5, with a weak D call TRBD1 (5 bases). CDR1 and CDR2 from the germline V gene are GTSNPN and SVGIG (reference sequence). The length of the CDR3 is 16 residues. The V end was cut by 4 bases, the J end by 0 bases, with 18 bases between. The chain's CDR3 is CAWIPSTARYQETQYF. Here the CDR3 DNA reads TGTGCCTGGATACCGTCGACAGCTAGGTACCAAGAGACCCAGTACTTC. The full variable domain, rest sourced from reference TRBV30 and TRBJ2-5, is SQTIHQWPATLVQPVGSPLSLECTVEGTSNPNLYWYRQAAGRGLQLLFYSVGIGQISSEVPQNLSASRPQDRQFILSSKKLLLSDSGFYLCAWIPSTARYQETQYFGPGTRLLVL.

This clone was detected a few times. The chain is built from TRBV6-5 and TRBJ2-5, with D possibly being TRBD2 (5 bases). The germline V gene encodes CDR1 MNHEY and CDR2 SVGAGI. The CDR3 covers 14 residues. V was clipped by 6 bases and J by 0 bases, with 11 bases between them. The DNA of the CDR3 is TGTGCCAGCAGGTCCGGCGGGTACCAAGAGACCCAGTACTTC. It codes for CASRSGGYQETQYF.

The rearrangement links TRBV18 to TRBJ1-4; D gene ambiguous. The germline gives CDR1 KGHSH, CDR2 LQKENI. The CDR3 covers 12 residues. V was pared by 6 bases and J by 6 bases, with 8 bases between. In DNA form, the CDR3 reads TGTGCCAGCTCGCCTTCGGATGAAAAACTGTTTTTT. It encodes CASSPSDEKLFF.

This chain connects TRBV11-2 to TRBJ2-4; possibly TRBD2 for D (6 bases). This CDR3 is built from 19 residues. Trimming cost V 4 bases and J 2 bases, with 24 bases left between them. The germline gives CDR1 SGHAT, CDR2 FQNNGV. The CDR3 region is CASSSIKGSSEGPKNIQYF. The DNA for the CDR3 is TGTGCCAGCAGCTCCATAAAGGGTTCTAGCGAGGGTCCCAAAAACATTCAGTACTTC. Variable domain in full (rest from reference TRBV11-2 and TRBJ2-4): EAGVAQSPRYKIIEKRQSVAFWCNPISGHATLYWYQQILGQGPKLLIQFQNNGVVDDSQLPKDRFSAERLKGVDSTLKIQPAKLEDSAVYLCASSSIKGSSEGPKNIQYFGAGTRLSVL.

V and J are TRBV28 and TRBJ2-6; 8 nucleotides align to TRBD1. The V and J ends lost 1 base and 2 bases, in that order; junction bases with no gene match: 13. CDR3 length: 20 residues. The germline gives CDR1 MDHEN, CDR2 SYDVKM. CDR3 DNA: TGTGCCAGCAGTTTATCACCCAGGGGGCGCAAGTACACTGGGGCCAACGTCCTGACTTTC. Its protein is CASSLSPRGRKYTGANVLTF.

DNA of the CDR3: TGTGCCAGCAGCTTGGGCGGGTACAATGAGCAGTTCTTC. Encoded protein: CASSLGGYNEQFF. The chain uses TRBV5-6 and TRBJ2-1, with D possibly TRBD2 on 5 matching bases. Looked up from germline, CDR1 is SGHDT and CDR2 is YYEEEE. Trimming took off 0 bases at V and 4 bases at J, with 5 bases between the two ends. This CDR3 spans 13 amino acids.

J is TRBJ2-2 and V is TRBV28; D gene ambiguous. This CDR3 has 17 amino acids. Germline loops: CDR1 MDHEN, CDR2 SYDVKM. Trimming took 2 bases from V and 4 from J, leaving 17 bases between them. The CDR3 loop is CASSLLGTTTGTGELFF. DNA of the CDR3: TGTGCCAGCAGTTTACTAGGCACGACGACTGGCACCGGGGAGCTGTTTTTT.

V usage is TRBV18 and J usage is TRBJ1-4; the D gene is possibly TRBD1 (5 bases). The CDR3 contains 12 residues. Trimming cost V 3 bases and J 8 bases, with 7 bases left between them. CDR1 and CDR2 from the germline V gene are KGHSH and LQKENI. CDR3 protein: CASSPEGEKLFF. The DNA of the CDR3 is TGTGCCAGCTCACCGGAGGGGGAAAAACTGTTTTTT.

The chain recombines TRBV30 with TRBJ1-1; tentative D call: TRBD1 (5 bases). V lost 4 bases, J lost 0 bases, and 9 bases lay in between. The V gene's germline CDR1 is GTSNPN and CDR2 SVGIG (reference sequence). This CDR3 comprises 13 residues. DNA of the CDR3: TGTGCCTGGACCCGGGGGATGAACACTGAAGCTTTCTTT. This codes for CAWTRGMNTEAFF.

The rearrangement links TRBV5-5 to TRBJ1-3; perhaps TRBD1 as D (6 bases). The germline CDR1 and CDR2 sequences are SGHKS and YYEKEE (reference sequence). This CDR3 has 16 amino acids. The ends were cut back, 0 bases at V and 2 bases at J, with 12 bases in the middle. The CDR3: CASSLDHRATGNTIYF. The CDR3 region has the DNA TGTGCCAGCAGCTTGGATCACAGGGCTACTGGAAACACCATATATTTT.

The chain uses TRBV19 and TRBJ2-1, with 11 bases that match TRBD2. Germline CDR1 LNHDA, CDR2 SQIVND (reference sequence). Trimming removed 3 bases from V and 7 bases from J; junction bases left unmatched: 11. The CDR3 totals 17 residues. Written as DNA, the CDR3 is TGTGCCAGTAGTATTGGTAGCGGGGGGGCTATTTTGAATGAGCAGTTCTTC. It specifies CASSIGSGGAILNEQFF.

This rearrangement joins TRBV19 to TRBJ2-3; 7 nucleotides agree with TRBD1. Per germline, CDR1 LNHDA and CDR2 SQIVND (reference sequence). The CDR3 length is 14 residues. The ends lost 5 bases at V and 4 bases at J; junction bases unmatched: 6. CDR3 loop: CASSSTGLSDTQYF. The DNA for the CDR3 is TGTGCCAGTAGTTCGACAGGGTTATCAGATACGCAGTATTTT.

The chain joins TRBV2 to TRBJ1-2; 10 bases match TRBD1. The CDR3 covers 15 residues. Germline CDR1 reads SNHLY; CDR2 reads FYNNEI. V shed 8 bases and J 4 bases; nucleotides not matched to a gene: 10. The CDR3 loop reads CASSSGTGAAYGYTF. CDR3 coding DNA: TGTGCCAGCTCATCCGGGACAGGGGCTGCCTATGGCTACACCTTC.

The chain has TRBV7-9 and TRBJ2-2; tentative D call: TRBD2 (5 bases). The CDR3 runs 12 residues. CDR1 is SEHNR, CDR2 FQNEAQ, per germline (reference sequence). The V and J ends lost 5 bases and 13 bases respectively, with 14 bases between them. The CDR3 sequence is CASSPPRSGLFF. In DNA form, the CDR3 reads TGTGCCAGCAGCCCTCCTAGGAGCGGGCTGTTTTTT.